Described below is a single T cell receptor (beta chain) sequence and its context. Its target is not known. This entry belongs to a study of T cells in localized non-small cell lung cancer. Notes on the study in general: Researchers found a median 57 of the top 100 tumor clones in adjacent lung. Elevated blood T cell density was associated with longer overall survival. In uninvolved adjacent lung, T cell clonality reached its highest value, exceeding tumor.

TCRdb keeps only in-frame clones here, not all; method: immunoSEQ multiplex PCR. The sample includes about 21,000 clones, 88% seen only once; the top ten take roughly 30%. The V end lost 2 bases, the J end lost 4 bases, and 6 bases lay between the germline ends. Germline V gene data show CDR1 as KGHSH and CDR2 as LQKENI. The CDR3 has 12 amino acids. This TCR came from an older male donor with stage II lung adenocarcinoma. The chain combines TRBV18 with TRBJ2-7, with D unclear. Sample: peripheral blood mononuclear cells, taken before any cancer treatment. The DNA of the CDR3 is TGTGCCAGCTCACCAAACGGTTACGAGCAGTACTTC. It encodes CASSPNGYEQYF.